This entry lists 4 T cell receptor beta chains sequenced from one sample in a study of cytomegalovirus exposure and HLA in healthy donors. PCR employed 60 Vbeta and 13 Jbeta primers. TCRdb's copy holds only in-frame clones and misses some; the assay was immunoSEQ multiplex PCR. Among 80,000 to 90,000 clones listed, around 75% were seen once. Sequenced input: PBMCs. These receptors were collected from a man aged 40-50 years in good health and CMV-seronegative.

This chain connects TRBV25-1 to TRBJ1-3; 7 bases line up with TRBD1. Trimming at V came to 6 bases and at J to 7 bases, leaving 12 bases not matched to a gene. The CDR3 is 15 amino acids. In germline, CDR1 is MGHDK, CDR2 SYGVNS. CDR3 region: CASSPRRGQGNTIYF. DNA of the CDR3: TGTGCCAGCAGCCCCAGGAGGGGGCAAGGGAACACCATATATTTT.

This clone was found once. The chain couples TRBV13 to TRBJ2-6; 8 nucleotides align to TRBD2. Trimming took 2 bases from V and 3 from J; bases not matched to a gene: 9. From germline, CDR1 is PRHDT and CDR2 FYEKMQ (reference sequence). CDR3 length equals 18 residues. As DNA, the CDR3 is TGTGCCAGCAGCTTAACTAGCGGCGAGGCGGGTGGGGCCAACGTCCTGACTTTC. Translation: CASSLTSGEAGGANVLTF.

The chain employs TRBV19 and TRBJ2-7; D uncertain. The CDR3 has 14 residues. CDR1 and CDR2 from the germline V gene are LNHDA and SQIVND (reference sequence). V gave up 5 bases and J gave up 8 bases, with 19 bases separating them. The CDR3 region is CASSETDAQPQQYF. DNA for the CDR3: TGTGCCAGTAGTGAAACTGACGCACAGCCTCAGCAGTACTTC. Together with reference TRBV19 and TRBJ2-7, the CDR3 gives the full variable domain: DGGITQSPKYLFRKEGQNVTLSCEQNLNHDAMYWYRQDPGQGLRLIYYSQIVNDFQKGDIAEGYSVSREKKESFPLTVTSAQKNPTAFYLCASSETDAQPQQYFGPGTRLTVT.

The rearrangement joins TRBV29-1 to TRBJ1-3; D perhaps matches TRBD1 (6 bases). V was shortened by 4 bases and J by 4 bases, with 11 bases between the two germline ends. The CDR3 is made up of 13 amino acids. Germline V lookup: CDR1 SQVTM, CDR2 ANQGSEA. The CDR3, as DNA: TGCAGCGTTGCCGGGACACCAGGAAACACCATATATTTT. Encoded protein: CSVAGTPGNTIYF. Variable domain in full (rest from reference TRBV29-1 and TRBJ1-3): SAVISQKPSRDICQRGTSLTIQCQVDSQVTMMFWYRQQPGQSLTLIATANQGSEATYESGFVIDKFPISRPNLTFSTLTVSNMSPEDSSIYLCSVAGTPGNTIYFGEGSWLTVV.